The 32 T cell receptor beta chains below were found in one sample sequenced in a study of Ad26.COV2.S vaccination and SARS-CoV-2 variants (dated by TCRdb to the early 2020s). The library was built by means of the immunoSEQ multiplex PCR assay. TCRdb re-hosts the immuneACCESS table, in-frame sequences only. Its copies lack some clones; in the studies checked, an unresolved V gene accounts for under half of them, and the cause for the rest is not known. For this sample the table gives more than 350,000 clones, of which over 75% were detected only once. Over 9% of the sample comes from the top ten. The treatment or condition label on this specimen signifies: around 19 received Ad26.COV2.S at low or high dose, single or two shots; several received placebo; per-sample allocation not given. Repertoires of vaccine and placebo recipients were sequenced from samples taken on day 63 after the first injection.

Source: peripheral blood, taken in a trial of Ad26.COV2.S vaccine versus placebo. These receptors were obtained from a person between 18 and 59 years old who received the Ad26.COV2.S COVID-19 vaccine or a placebo.

The J gene is TRBJ2-6, the V gene TRBV18; D not resolved. This CDR3 contains 18 residues. The V gene lost 5 bases and the J gene lost 0 bases, with 17 bases spanning the gap. Germline CDR1 is KGHSH and CDR2 is LQKENI. This CDR3 is CASSSLPGKSSGANVLTF. CDR3 coding DNA: TGTGCCAGCTCATCCCTCCCAGGCAAGAGCTCTGGGGCCAACGTCCTGACTTTC.

This chain joins TRBV6-2 or TRBV6-3 and TRBJ1-5; no definite D call. CDR3 length: 14 residues. Germline V gene lookup returns CDR1 MNHEY and CDR2 SVGEGT. Trimming shortened V by 2 bases and J by 9 bases, and 14 bases separated the two germline ends. The CDR3 spells CASSYDGSGLPQHF. The DNA of the CDR3 is TGTGCCAGCAGTTACGACGGCAGCGGGTTGCCCCAGCATTTT.

The V call is TRBV19, the J call TRBJ2-7, with 11 bases aligning to TRBD1. Germline V lookup: CDR1 LNHDA, CDR2 SQIVND (reference sequence). This CDR3 spans 15 amino acids. V was pared by 4 bases and J by 3 bases, with 5 bases of the junction left unmatched. CDR3 residues: CASSNSGTGGYEQYF. The CDR3 nucleotides read TGTGCCAGTAGTAATTCCGGGACAGGGGGCTACGAGCAGTACTTC.

The gene calls are TRBV7-3 and TRBJ2-2; D is undetermined. Germline V CDR1 and CDR2: SGHTA, FQGTGA. V gave up 6 bases and J gave up 4 bases, with 12 bases separating them. The CDR3 consists of 14 residues. Written as DNA, the CDR3 is TGTGCCAGCAGGCGGCAGCGTACCACCGGGGAGCTGTTTTTT. Encoded protein: CASRRQRTTGELFF.

The V call is TRBV6-5, the J call TRBJ1-5, with D possibly being TRBD1 (6 bases). V lost 8 bases to trimming and J lost 5 bases, with 19 bases between them. The CDR3 has 15 residues. Germline V gives CDR1 MNHEY, CDR2 SVGAGI. The CDR3 sequence: CASRRGGEHDQPQHF. In nucleotides, the CDR3 is TGTGCCAGCCGAAGGGGGGGCGAACATGATCAGCCCCAGCATTTT.

The gene calls are TRBV28 and TRBJ1-6; the match to TRBD1 covers 7 bases. The trim removed 6 bases at V and 6 bases at J, leaving 8 bases unmatched. Germline V gene data show CDR1 as MDHEN and CDR2 as SYDVKM. This CDR3 has 15 amino acids. Here the CDR3 DNA reads TGTGCCAGCAGGTCCCCCAACAGGGGTAATTCACCCCTCCACTTT. Its translation is CASRSPNRGNSPLHF.

The chain is built from TRBV9 and TRBJ2-3, with a possible D match to TRBD1 (5 bases). Trimming cost V 6 bases and J 4 bases, with 15 bases left between them. Per the germline V gene, CDR1 is SGDLS and CDR2 is YYNGEE. The CDR3 runs to 14 residues. CDR3 loop: CASTQGVLSDTQYF. The CDR3 DNA follows: TGTGCCAGCACCCAAGGGGTCCTATCAGATACGCAGTATTTT.

The chain employs TRBV29-1 and TRBJ2-5; D remains unclear. Germline V lookup: CDR1 SQVTM, CDR2 ANQGSEA. This CDR3 is built from 15 residues. Between the trimmed V and J ends, which lost 4 bases and 4 bases, there was a span of 19 bases. The CDR3 DNA is TGCAGCGTTGTTGGGAACAGAGAGGTAGGAGAGACCCAGTACTTC. It codes for CSVVGNREVGETQYF.

This chain joins TRBV2 and TRBJ1-2, with a tentative D call TRBD1 (5 bases). This CDR3 has 11 residues. Germline values: CDR1 SNHLY, CDR2 FYNNEI. V was clipped by 11 bases and J by 6 bases, with 13 bases between them. The CDR3 here is CAAGRGDGYTF. The CDR3 nucleotides are TGTGCCGCGGGGAGGGGCGATGGCTACACCTTC.

The chain has TRBV7-2 and TRBJ2-5; the match to TRBD1 covers 7 bases. V lost 0 bases and J lost 4; bases outside the gene matches: 2. The CDR3 has 14 amino acids. Germline V gene lookup returns CDR1 SGHTA and CDR2 FQGNSA. The CDR3 loop reads CASSLATGLETQYF. The CDR3 DNA sequence: TGTGCCAGCAGCTTAGCGACAGGGCTAGAGACCCAGTACTTC.

The J gene is TRBJ1-1, the V gene TRBV2, with D possibly matching TRBD1 (5 bases). The CDR3 has 16 amino acids. The germline CDR1 and CDR2 sequences are SNHLY and FYNNEI. V gave up 7 bases and J gave up 1 base, with 19 bases separating them. The CDR3 protein is CASTEVGGGTNTEAFF. CDR3 DNA: TGTGCCAGCACCGAGGTGGGGGGAGGTACGAACACTGAAGCTTTCTTT.

This chain links TRBV7-9 with TRBJ2-2, with 12 bases identical to TRBD2. The V and J ends lost 3 bases and 6 bases, in that order; junction bases with no gene match: 2. The CDR3 is 15 residues long. CDR1 and CDR2 (germline): SEHNR, FQNEAQ (reference sequence). The CDR3 here is CASSLLAGGPGELFF. The DNA of the CDR3 is TGTGCCAGCAGCTTGCTAGCGGGAGGGCCCGGGGAGCTGTTTTTT.

The DNA of the CDR3 is TGTGCCAGCAGCCGGATGACTCCCGCTGAAGCTTTCTTT. Residues: CASSRMTPAEAFF. This chain links TRBV6-5 with TRBJ1-1; D gene ambiguous. The CDR3 length is 13 residues. Germline V lookup: CDR1 MNHEY, CDR2 SVGAGI. V dropped 6 bases and J dropped 6 bases, with 14 bases sitting between them.

This clone showed up just once. The genes are TRBV18 and TRBJ1-2; 9 bases are a match to TRBD1. With 1 base clipped from V and 2 bases from J, the junction kept 8 bases outside the gene matches. This CDR3 has 17 amino acids. Germline V CDR1 and CDR2: KGHSH, LQKENI. The CDR3 reads CASSPRQQGAPNYGYTF. For the CDR3, the DNA is TGTGCCAGCTCACCACGCCAACAGGGGGCTCCAAACTATGGCTACACCTTC.

The V and J genes are TRBV28 and TRBJ1-1; the D gene is possibly TRBD1 (5 bases). The germline gives CDR1 MDHEN, CDR2 SYDVKM. Between the trimmed V and J ends, which lost 2 bases and 2 bases, there was a span of 9 bases. The CDR3 has 14 residues. This chain's CDR3 is CASSLPTENTEAFF. In DNA, the CDR3 is TGTGCCAGCAGTTTACCGACAGAAAACACTGAAGCTTTCTTT.

This clone was seen once. CDR3 in amino acids: CASSLRGLNTGELFF. The CDR3, as DNA: TGTGCCAGCAGCTTGCGTGGGTTGAACACCGGGGAGCTGTTTTTT. The chain has TRBV5-6 and TRBJ2-2, with D unclear. Germline V gene sequence: CDR1 SGHDT, CDR2 YYEEEE. The V end was cut by 1 base, the J end by 1 base, with 8 bases between. The CDR3 sequence is 15 residues long.

This rearrangement joins TRBV6-5 to TRBJ1-5, with 7 bases aligning to TRBD1. The germline V gene has CDR1 MNHEY and CDR2 SVGAGI. J was trimmed by 4 bases and V by 10 bases; bases with no gene match: 13. This CDR3 has 15 residues. CDR3 coding DNA: TGTGCCACCTCAGACCGGGGACAGCTTAATCAGCCCCAGCATTTT. Protein: CATSDRGQLNQPQHF.

This chain connects TRBV2 to TRBJ2-2; D might be TRBD2 (6 bases). Germline V gene data show CDR1 as SNHLY and CDR2 as FYNNEI. Trimming shortened V by 3 bases and J by 3 bases, and 14 bases separated the two germline ends. The CDR3 is made up of 16 amino acids. DNA for the CDR3: TGTGCCAGCAGTGACGCGACTAGTAGGTACACCGGGGAGCTGTTTTTT. Amino acids: CASSDATSRYTGELFF.

A single count supports this clone. The genes are TRBV3-1 (or the pseudogene TRBV3-2) and TRBJ2-7; no definite D call. This CDR3 spans 12 amino acids. The germline V gene encodes CDR1 LGHDT and CDR2 YNNKEL (reference sequence). Trimming removed 0 bases at V and 6 bases at J, with 6 bases between. The DNA for the CDR3 is TGTGCCAGCAGCCAAGATACTCGCGAGCAGTACTTC. This translates into CASSQDTREQYF.

This sequence joins TRBV5-1 and TRBJ2-5; 9 bases agree with TRBD1. Germline V gene sequence: CDR1 SGHRS, CDR2 YFSETQ. Trimming cost V 2 bases and J 4 bases; bases outside gene matches: 6. The CDR3 has 15 amino acids. The DNA of the CDR3 is TGCGCCAGCAGCTTACAGGGGGCTTTTGGAGAGACCCAGTACTTC. As protein: CASSLQGAFGETQYF. Full variable domain (rest looked up from reference TRBV5-1 and TRBJ2-5): KAGVTQTPRYLIKTRGQQVTLSCSPISGHRSVSWYQQTPGQGLQFLFEYFSETQRNKGNFPGRFSGRQFSNSRSEMNVSTLELGDSALYLCASSLQGAFGETQYFGPGTRLLVL.

The J gene is TRBJ2-1, the V gene TRBV9; D not certain. Germline loops: CDR1 SGDLS, CDR2 YYNGEE. The CDR3 loop spans 15 amino acids. Trimming took 0 bases from V and 7 from J, leaving 14 bases between them. CDR3 region: CASSVGPPWANEQFF. DNA of the CDR3: TGTGCCAGCAGCGTAGGACCGCCTTGGGCGAATGAGCAGTTCTTC.

This rearrangement joins TRBV27 to TRBJ2-5; perhaps TRBD1 as D (6 bases). The V and J ends lost 0 bases and 5 bases respectively, with 13 bases between them. There are 15 residues in the CDR3. Germline V gene sequence: CDR1 MNHEY, CDR2 SMNVEV (reference sequence). CDR3 protein: CASSLSGRGGETQYF. The CDR3 DNA follows: TGTGCCAGCAGTTTATCAGGCAGGGGCGGGGAGACCCAGTACTTC.

The chain's CDR3 is CASSPGTGNFYEQYF. CDR3 coding DNA: TGCGCCAGCAGCCCCGGGACAGGGAATTTTTACGAGCAGTACTTC. The rearrangement links TRBV5-1 to TRBJ2-7, with 9 bases fitting TRBD1. The CDR3 runs 15 residues. The germline V gene encodes CDR1 SGHRS and CDR2 YFSETQ. V dropped 4 bases and J dropped 4; count of bases not matched to a gene: 9.

J is TRBJ2-7 and V is TRBV19; D unclear. CDR3 length: 14 residues. The germline V gene encodes CDR1 LNHDA and CDR2 SQIVND (reference sequence). Trimming left V 1 base short and J 1 base short, with 8 bases between. Written as DNA, the CDR3 is TGTGCCAGTAGTATAGTTCGCGGATCCTACGAGCAGTACTTC. This translates into CASSIVRGSYEQYF.

DNA for the CDR3: TGTGCCAGCAGCTTAGCGGGCAGGGGAGTCTCCTACGAGCAGTACTTC. Protein sequence: CASSLAGRGVSYEQYF. This chain connects TRBV7-6 to TRBJ2-7; TRBD1 might be the D (6 bases). Trimming removed 0 bases from V and 0 bases from J, with 12 bases in between. The CDR3 is made up of 16 amino acids. Germline CDR1 reads SGHVS; CDR2 reads FNYEAQ.

This chain links TRBV4-1 with TRBJ2-7; D is unresolved. The germline gives CDR1 MGHRA, CDR2 YSYEKL. The CDR3 runs 13 residues. Between the trimmed V and J ends, which lost 2 bases and 0 bases, there was a span of 5 bases. The CDR3 is CASSQRDSYEQYF. The CDR3 nucleotides are TGCGCCAGCAGCCAAAGGGACTCCTACGAGCAGTACTTC.

The chain joins TRBV24-1 to TRBJ2-3, with 8 bases fitting TRBD2. The CDR3 is 16 amino acids. J was trimmed by 0 bases and V by 0 bases; bases with no gene match: 1. Per the germline V gene, CDR1 is KGHDR and CDR2 is SFDVKD. As DNA, the CDR3 is TGTGCCACCAGTGATTTGGGCGGGGGGAGCACAGATACGCAGTATTTT. This translates into CATSDLGGGSTDTQYF.

The J gene is TRBJ2-7, the V gene TRBV6-2 or TRBV6-3; maybe TRBD2 (5 bases). Deletions cut 2 bases from V and 2 bases from J, with 10 bases between. The CDR3 extends over 14 amino acids. Germline V gene lookup returns CDR1 MNHEY and CDR2 SVGEGT. The CDR3 protein is CASSYEGFTYEQYF. The CDR3 DNA reads as TGTGCCAGCAGTTACGAGGGATTTACCTACGAGCAGTACTTC.

The CDR3 is CASSLGQGANYGYTF. The CDR3 DNA reads as TGTGCCAGCAGCCTCGGACAGGGGGCTAACTATGGCTACACCTTC. This chain uses TRBV3-1 (or the pseudogene TRBV3-2) with TRBJ1-2; TRBD1 agrees at 10 bases. The CDR3 extends over 15 amino acids. The germline CDR1 and CDR2 sequences are LGHDT and YNNKEL (reference sequence). Trimming cost V 4 bases and J 0 bases; bases outside gene matches: 2.

The rearrangement uses TRBV5-1 and TRBJ1-3; D remains unclear. The CDR3 covers 16 residues. The germline V gene encodes CDR1 SGHRS and CDR2 YFSETQ. V lost 4 bases and J 0 bases, leaving 14 bases between the germline ends. CDR3 in DNA: TGCGCCAGCAGCGATACGCCCGTCCCCTCTGGAAACACCATATATTTT. Protein sequence: CASSDTPVPSGNTIYF.

The CDR3 spells CATSERYGNTQYF. The CDR3 DNA follows: TGTGCCACCAGTGAAAGGTACGGGAATACGCAGTATTTT. The V gene is TRBV24-1, the J gene TRBJ2-3; the D gene is possibly TRBD2 (5 bases). This CDR3 is 13 amino acids long. V was clipped by 4 bases and J by 7 bases, with 11 bases between them. CDR1 and CDR2 (germline): KGHDR, SFDVKD.

The rearrangement links TRBV6-5 to TRBJ2-1; tentatively, D is TRBD1 or TRBD2 (5 bases each). Per the germline V gene, CDR1 is MNHEY and CDR2 is SVGAGI. CDR3 size: 12 residues. Trimming stripped 6 bases from V and 6 bases from J, with 9 bases between. In nucleotides, the CDR3 is TGTGCCAGCAGCAGGGACGGCAATGAGCAGTTCTTC. This gives the protein CASSRDGNEQFF.